This T cell receptor (beta chain) was identified in a study of blood T cell repertoires in COVID-19. About the study: Samples representing acute and convalescent COVID-19 were sourced from the United States, Italy and Spain. PBMCs, B-cell-depleted T cells, or T cells were the source of the cDNA or gDNA that made up the material.

Enrolled during active infection, Seattle patients were then followed longitudinally. Original analysis: Estimated nucleated cell counts came from reference gene primer amplification. Clones were sequenced by immunoSEQ multiplex PCR, and TCRdb holds only the in-frame ones, with some missing. For V, J and clone size, that table is used; D and trimming come from the DNA. Of 300,000 to 350,000 clones in the sample, roughly 89% were seen once. The J segment lost 9 bases and the V segment lost 1 base, leaving 8 bases of the junction unmatched. The germline CDR1 and CDR2 sequences are LGHDT and YNNKEL (reference sequence). The CDR3 totals 16 residues.

This sequence was found in a woman aged 55-70 years with COVID-19, enrolled during active disease. The genes are TRBV3-1 (or the pseudogene TRBV3-2) and TRBJ2-1; 11 bases match TRBD2. Sequencing input: peripheral blood. The CDR3: CASSQALAGGLGEQFF. CDR3 nucleotide sequence: TGTGCCAGCAGCCAAGCTCTAGCGGGGGGACTGGGTGAGCAGTTCTTC.